This TCR beta chain appears in the sequencing data of a study of shared clonotypes between healthy human individuals. Study as a whole: CD4 naive and CD4 memory each took three plates per donor, while CD8 naive took two and CD8 memory one.

Only in-frame clones appear in the TCRdb table, and some are missing; sequencing was by immunoSEQ multiplex PCR. Of 950,000 to 1,100,000 clones listed, about 77% were seen once; the top ten hold over 1.3%. V was pared by 3 bases and J by 1 base, with 11 bases between. Germline V lookup: CDR1 SGHDT, CDR2 YYEEEE. The CDR3 loop spans 14 amino acids. Points from the study as a whole: A reduction in generation probabilities was seen for non-shared clonotypes relative to those shared by all four donors. Rarefaction exposed incomplete sorted-subset sequencing despite large depth. The expectation was that sequencing depth would affect clonotype sharing among donors.

Comments on this clone: The antigen remains unidentified.

Sequencing was carried out using memory CD4+ T cells sorted from blood. Subset: CD45RA-negative fraction. The V gene is TRBV5-6, the J gene TRBJ2-7, with D unresolved. The receptor comes from a man younger than 35 in good health. Here the CDR3 reads CASSYGVSSYEQYF. The CDR3 DNA reads as TGTGCCAGCAGCTATGGAGTCAGTTCCTACGAGCAGTACTTC.